This T cell receptor beta chain stems from a study of control samples from healthy donors and cancer patients (dated by TCRdb to 2018 to 2021). Points on this clone: No antigen is known for it. No much larger clone is present one base from it, and per-base qualities are unavailable.

The method behind the library was the immunoSEQ multiplex PCR assay. The source is immuneACCESS, and TCRdb retained only in-frame sequences with V and J called. Part of the clones is not carried over; for the studies checked, unresolved V genes explain less than half of this, and the remainder is unexplained. The sample profile shows roughly 120,000 clones; 85% to 95% of them were found once. The ten most abundant clones make up about 2.6% of the sample. Measured from the cysteine to the phenylalanine, the CDR3 is 15 residues long. Only the CDR3 region is kept as DNA, spanning 45 bases read in frame from base 1. In the germline V gene (reference sequence), CDR1 corresponds to SEHNR and CDR2 to FQNEAQ. Trimmed from V: 1 base; trimmed from J: 8 bases; junction bases lacking a gene match: 7.

The sequence is built from TRBV7-9 and TRBJ1-5; 8 central bases correspond to TRBD1. The TCR sequence derives from a man aged 25 to 40 in good health. The sample taken for sequencing was blood. This receptor carries the CDR3 CASSLGGQGGKPQHF. In nucleotide form, the sequence is TGTGCCAGCAGCTTAGGTGGACAGGGTGGAAAGCCCCAGCATTTT.